These T cell receptor beta chains were read from a single sample in a study of response to subunit inactivated influenza vaccine. Using its own MiXCR run on the RT-PCR reads, TCRdb lists one record per CDR3 protein. The sample consists of a few hundred thousand distinct CDR3 sequences, around a fifth of them appearing once. Sequences were derived from PBMCs from blood, sampled 21 months after vaccination. The receptors were gathered from a man between 50 and 69 years old who received an inactivated influenza vaccine. The CDR3 runs from the conserved cysteine through the conserved F or W. A D gene is named only where the DNA matches it firmly. Clone size is not always given. Where it is, it says once, few, many or a class for expanded clones.

TRBJ1-5 | few | . | TRBV20-1 | TGCAGTGCTAGAGAAGCGGGACCATATAGCAATCAGCCCCAGCATTTT | CSAREAGPYSNQPQHF
TRBJ1-4 | few | . | TRBV20-1 | TGCAGTGCTGCTAAAACCGGGACAACCGTTGAAAAACTGTTTTTT | CSAAKTGTTVEKLFF
TRBJ1-6 | . | . | TRBV4-1 | TGCGCCAGCAGCCAAGCGGTCCAGACAGGCAGAAATTCACCCCTCCACTTT | CASSQAVQTGRNSPLHF
TRBJ2-5 | . | . | TRBV5-1 | TGCGCCAGCAGCTTGTTCGTAGGGCAGCAAGAGACCCAGTACTTC | CASSLFVGQQETQYF
TRBJ2-7 | few | TRBD1 | TRBV29-1 | TGCAGCGCCCGGGACAGGGGAATTGGCGAGCAGTACTTC | CSARDRGIGEQYF
TRBJ2-7 | . | TRBD1 | TRBV5-5 | TGTGCCAGCAGCTTGGTGTGGGACAGCTACGAGCAGTACTTC | CASSLVWDSYEQYF
TRBJ1-2 | few | TRBD1 | TRBV4-3 | TGCGCCAGCAGCCAAGAGCGAGGGGGCCGGTACTATGGCTACACCTTC | CASSQERGGRYYGYTF
TRBJ1-1 | . | . | TRBV27 | TGTGCCAGCAGTTTATACGGGGGGGGAGTTACTGAAGCTTTCTTT | CASSLYGGGVTEAFF
TRBJ1-6 | . | TRBD1 | TRBV3-1 | TGTGCCAGCAGCCACTGGACAGGGGGCGATTCACCCCTCCACTTT | CASSHWTGGDSPLHF
TRBJ1-2 | few | . | TRBV7-2 | TGTGCCAGCAGTATAGACGGCAGCTTCTTTAACTATGGCTACACCTTC | CASSIDGSFFNYGYTF
TRBJ1-5 | . | . | TRBV6-2/TRBV6-3 | TGTGCCAGCAGAAACCGGGACTATAGCAATCAGCCCCAGCATTTT | CASRNRDYSNQPQHF
TRBJ2-2 | few | TRBD2 | TRBV10-3 | TGTGCCATCAGTCCCGGGGTAGCGGGAATAGGCGGGGAGCTGTTTTTT | CAISPGVAGIGGELFF
TRBJ1-4 | many | . | TRBV7-2 | TGTGCCAGCAGCTTACGCCGACAGAATGAAAAACTGTTTTTT | CASSLRRQNEKLFF
TRBJ2-1 | . | TRBD2 | TRBV11-2 | TGTGCCAGCAGCCCCCGGGCGGGAGAGTACAATGAGCAGTTCTTC | CASSPRAGEYNEQFF
TRBJ2-2 | few | TRBD2 | TRBV6-2/TRBV6-3 | TGTGCCAGCAGTTACTCTAGCGGGAGACCCACCGGGGAGCTGTTTTTT | CASSYSSGRPTGELFF
TRBJ1-1 | . | . | TRBV6-1 | TGTGCCAGCATTGGGGACCGCCTCGGGACTGAAGCTTTCTTT | CASIGDRLGTEAFF
TRBJ2-5 | many | TRBD2 | TRBV4-3 | TGCGCCAGCAGCCAACTCGGGGGGGCCCGAGAGACCCAGTACTTC | CASSQLGGARETQYF
TRBJ1-5 | few | . | TRBV25-1 | TGTGCCAGCAGTGAATCGGGCGTGGGCAATCAGCCCCAGCATTTT | CASSESGVGNQPQHF
TRBJ2-3 | . | . | TRBV7-9 | TGTGCCAGCAGCTTAGCCGGGGGCGATGATACGCAGTATTTT | CASSLAGGDDTQYF
TRBJ1-4 | many | TRBD1 | TRBV12-3/TRBV12-4 | TGTGCCAGCAGTCCCCGGGACAGGGATGAAAAACTGTTTTTT | CASSPRDRDEKLFF
TRBJ2-6 | . | . | TRBV5-1 | TGCGCCAGCAGCCCAACCGAGGGGGCCAACGTCCTGACTTTC | CASSPTEGANVLTF
TRBJ1-5 | few | . | TRBV7-5 | . | CISVSEPPHRDRGIGSGQPQHF
TRBJ2-1 | . | . | TRBV5-5 | TGTGCCAGCAGCTCGGCAGGGAACTCCTACAATGAGCAGTTCTTC | CASSSAGNSYNEQFF
TRBJ2-4 | few | . | TRBV28 | TGTGCCAGCAGTATTAGAGGAAACATTCAGTACTTC | CASSIRGNIQYF
TRBJ2-7 | . | . | TRBV12-3/TRBV12-4 | TGTGCCAGCAGTTTATACCCTGGTTTGGTAGAGCAGTACTTC | CASSLYPGLVEQYF
TRBJ1-3 | . | TRBD1 | TRBV20-1 | TGCAGTGCTAGAGATTGGGACAGGGCTGGAAACACCATATATTTT | CSARDWDRAGNTIYF
TRBJ2-5 | . | TRBD1 | TRBV4-2 | TGTGCCAGCTCTATAACCCACGGGGACAGCCAAGAGACCCAGTACTTC | CASSITHGDSQETQYF
TRBJ1-2 | many | . | TRBV20-1 | TGCAGTGCTAGAGATCAAGGCAGCTATGGCTACACCTTC | CSARDQGSYGYTF
TRBJ2-1 | few | . | TRBV7-8 | TGTGCCAGCAGCTTTGGTCAGACCGATGAGCAGTTCTTC | CASSFGQTDEQFF
TRBJ2-2 | few | . | TRBV7-6 | TGTGCCAGCAACCCATCGCCGGACACCGGGGAGCTGTTTTTT | CASNPSPDTGELFF
TRBJ2-5 | . | . | TRBV12-3/TRBV12-4 | TGTGCCAGCACCTTCCCAGGGGACTTAGCCCAGTACTTC | CASTFPGDLAQYF
TRBJ2-7 | few | TRBD1 | TRBV7-9 | TGTGCCAGCAGCTATGACAGGGGACACTACGAGCAGTACTTC | CASSYDRGHYEQYF
TRBJ2-7 | . | TRBD2 | TRBV5-1 | TGCGCCAGCAGCTTGTTAGTAGGGGTTAGCGGGAGCTCCTACGAGCAGTACTTC | CASSLLVGVSGSSYEQYF
TRBJ1-2 | few | . | TRBV29-1 | TGCAGCGCCACGACCCATACAGGAAAGCATCAGGATGGCTACACCTTC | CSATTHTGKHQDGYTF
TRBJ1-1 | many | . | TRBV10-1 | TGCGCCAGCAGAATGGACGCGGTCTATGAGACTGAAGCTTTCTTT | CASRMDAVYETEAFF
TRBJ1-5 | few | . | TRBV2 | TGTGCCAGCAGTGACACAGCTACCAATCAGCCCCAGCATTTT | CASSDTATNQPQHF
TRBJ2-3 | many | . | TRBV4-2 | TGTGCCAGCACCCCCGGGACTGGGGGATTCACAGATACGCAGTATTTT | CASTPGTGGFTDTQYF
TRBJ1-3 | . | . | TRBV6-1 | TGTGCCACCCATCGGGACAACCCTTACTCTGGAAACACCATATATTTT | CATHRDNPYSGNTIYF
TRBJ2-7 | . | TRBD2 | TRBV6-2/TRBV6-3 | TGTGCCAGCAGTTACCCTAGCGGAGAACACTACGAGCAGTACTTC | CASSYPSGEHYEQYF
TRBJ1-5 | few | . | TRBV6-2/TRBV6-3 | TGTGCCAGCAGTTACCCCAATGGTCAGCCCCAGCATTTT | CASSYPNGQPQHF
TRBJ1-4 | few | . | TRBV15 | TGTGCCACCAGCGCGACCGTTTCGAATGAAAAACTGTTTTTT | CATSATVSNEKLFF
TRBJ1-1 | few | . | TRBV2 | TGTGCCAGCAAATCGGCCGCAACAAACACTGAAGCTTTCTTT | CASKSAATNTEAFF
TRBJ1-1 | few | . | TRBV6-5 | TGTGCCAGCAGTTTGGTAGCTGGACGCTACACTGAAGCTTTCTTT | CASSLVAGRYTEAFF
TRBJ1-2 | few | TRBD1 | TRBV5-4 | TGTGCCAGCAGACGGACAGGCTTAGGGTCTAACTATGGCTACACCTTC | CASRRTGLGSNYGYTF
TRBJ2-1 | few | . | TRBV6-2/TRBV6-3 | TGTGCCAGCAGTTACAAACTTTACAATGAGCAGTTCTTC | CASSYKLYNEQFF
TRBJ2-2 | . | TRBD1 | TRBV7-8 | TGTGCCAGCAGTTTTCCGAAGGACAGGAGCTTCACCGGGGAGCTGTTTTTT | CASSFPKDRSFTGELFF
TRBJ1-1 | few | . | TRBV3-1 | TGTGCCAGCAGCCGGGGTATTCACACTGAAGCTTTCTTT | CASSRGIHTEAFF
TRBJ1-1 | few | . | TRBV4-1 | TGCGCCAGCAGCCAAGCTAGGTCCGGGATCACCCGCCAAATGAACACTGAAGCTTTCTTT | CASSQARSGITRQMNTEAFF
TRBJ1-1 | many | TRBD1 | TRBV20-1 | TGCAGTGCCCCGGGACAGCAACGAAGTGAAGCTTTCTTT | CSAPGQQRSEAFF
TRBJ1-4 | . | . | TRBV7-9 | TGTGCCAGCAGCCCCTGGACAACAACTAATGAAAAACTGTTTTTT | CASSPWTTTNEKLFF
TRBJ2-5 | . | TRBD1 | TRBV7-9 | TGTGCCAGCAGCCTAATGACAGGGGAGACCCAGTACTTC | CASSLMTGETQYF
TRBJ2-3 | many | . | TRBV5-1 | TGCGCCAGCAGCCCGGGTCCAAGCACAGATACGCAGTATTTT | CASSPGPSTDTQYF
TRBJ2-6 | . | . | TRBV6-2/TRBV6-3 | TGTGCCAGCAGATCGGTATCTGGGGCCAACGTCCTGACTTTC | CASRSVSGANVLTF
TRBJ2-1 | . | . | TRBV3-1 | TGTGCCAGCAGAAGCAGGGAGAGCTCCTACAATGAGCAGTTCTTC | CASRSRESSYNEQFF
TRBJ1-5 | . | . | TRBV19 | TGTGCCAGTAGTATTGGGCGGAATCAGCCCCAGCATTTT | CASSIGRNQPQHF